The 32 T cell receptor beta chains reported below all come from one sample, sequenced in a study of T cells after yellow fever vaccination. A single record per CDR3 protein comes from TCRdb applying MiXCR to the 5' RACE reads. Among roughly 250,000 distinct CDR3 sequences listed, roughly 13% were seen once. The sequenced sample was CD4+ T cells sorted from PBMCs, obtained 45 days after the yellow fever booster vaccination. The receptor source for this set is a man younger than 45 who received the YFV17D yellow fever vaccine.

The chain joins TRBV9 to TRBJ2-5; 7 bases are shared with TRBD2. CDR1 and CDR2 (germline): SGDLS, YYNGEE. The ends lost 4 bases at V and 5 bases at J; junction bases unmatched: 11. This CDR3 region has 15 residues. The CDR3 loop is CASSPPTGRGETQYF. The CDR3, as DNA: TGTGCCAGCAGCCCCCCCACGGGGCGGGGGGAGACCCAGTACTTC.

This clonotype appeared a few times. The junction does not match germline at one end; this may be a read error. The V and J genes are TRBV15 and TRBJ2-5; D may be TRBD1 or TRBD2 (5 bases each). Looked up from germline, CDR1 is LNHNV and CDR2 is YYDKDF (reference sequence). This CDR3 has 11 amino acids. The CDR3 bases are TGTGCCACCAGCGGACGGGGCCGGGAAACTTTC. As protein: CATSGRGRETF.

This clonotype was observed at least ten times. V is TRBV12-3 or TRBV12-4 and J is TRBJ2-1, with D perhaps matching TRBD1 (6 bases). The CDR3 covers 13 residues. Trimming removed 8 bases at V and 0 bases at J, with 8 bases between. For the CDR3, the DNA is TGTGCCAGCTCCAGGGGCTCCTACAATGAGCAGTTCTTC. This translates into CASSRGSYNEQFF.

This chain links TRBV7-2 with TRBJ2-3; 7 nucleotides agree with TRBD2. The CDR3 is made up of 16 amino acids. V was clipped by 5 bases and J by 2 bases; unmatched bases: 10. Germline assignment: CDR1 SGHTA and CDR2 FQGNSA. The CDR3 coding sequence is TGTGCCAGCAGCCCAAAGGGAGGGAGCGTCACAGATACGCAGTATTTT. Translating it yields CASSPKGGSVTDTQYF.

This clonotype was counted between two and nine times. For the CDR3, the DNA is TGTGCCAGCTACGGGGACTTCAGCTTGAGTGAGCAGTTCTTC. Translated, it gives CASYGDFSLSEQFF. The chain employs TRBV6-1 and TRBJ2-1, with a weak D call TRBD2 (6 bases). The CDR3 contains 14 residues. Germline V gene sequence: CDR1 MNHNS, CDR2 SASEGT. The germline V and J ends were trimmed by 8 bases and 9 bases, with 20 bases remaining between them.

V usage is TRBV7-2 and J usage is TRBJ2-3; 9 nucleotides agree with TRBD2. Per germline, CDR1 SGHTA and CDR2 FQGNSA. The CDR3 spans 15 residues. Trimming took 5 bases from V and 5 from J; bases not matched to a gene: 8. CDR3 DNA sequence: TGTGCCAGCAGCGTTGGTAGCGGGAGAATAGATACGCAGTATTTT. Translated, it gives CASSVGSGRIDTQYF. The full variable domain, with the rest looked up from reference TRBV7-2 and TRBJ2-3, is GAGVSQSPSNKVTEKGKDVELRCDPISGHTALYWYRQSLGQGLEFLIYFQGNSAPDKSGLPSDRFSAERTGGSVSTLTIQRTQQEDSAVYLCASSVGSGRIDTQYFGPGTRLTVL.

This chain joins TRBV20-1 and TRBJ2-7; D possibly corresponds to TRBD2 (5 bases). This CDR3 is 15 amino acids long. Germline V lookup: CDR1 DFQATT, CDR2 SNEGSKA (reference sequence). The V gene lost 3 bases and the J gene lost 1 base, with 16 bases spanning the gap. CDR3 sequence reads: CSASNSRARSYEQYF. CDR3 DNA sequence: TGCAGTGCTAGTAATTCGAGGGCTAGGTCCTACGAGCAGTACTTC.

This chain links TRBV20-1 with TRBJ2-1; D could derive from TRBD1 or TRBD2 (5 bases each). The CDR3 runs to 14 residues. Trimming took 3 bases from V and 4 from J, leaving 13 bases between them. Germline CDR1 reads DFQATT; CDR2 reads SNEGSKA (reference sequence). The CDR3 spells CSASLTRGYNEQFF. Written as DNA, the CDR3 is TGCAGTGCTAGTTTAACTAGGGGTTACAATGAGCAGTTCTTC.

The chain is built from TRBV5-1 and TRBJ2-6, with D perhaps matching TRBD1 (6 bases). The V end was cut by 4 bases, the J end by 4 bases, with 12 bases between. CDR1 and CDR2 from the germline V gene are SGHRS and YFSETQ. There are 15 residues in the CDR3. CDR3 nucleotide sequence: TGCGCCAGCAGCCAGGACAGAAACGGGGCCAACGTCCTGACTTTC. Translated, it gives CASSQDRNGANVLTF. Drawing the rest from reference TRBV5-1 and TRBJ2-6, the complete variable domain is KAGVTQTPRYLIKTRGQQVTLSCSPISGHRSVSWYQQTPGQGLQFLFEYFSETQRNKGNFPGRFSGRQFSNSRSEMNVSTLELGDSALYLCASSQDRNGANVLTFGAGSRLTVL.

This clonotype has only a few counts. V is TRBV29-1 and J is TRBJ2-3, with D possibly being TRBD1 (9 bases). Germline V gene lookup returns CDR1 SQVTM and CDR2 ANQGSEA. Trimming removed 3 bases from V and 8 bases from J, with 18 bases in between. The CDR3 is made up of 14 amino acids. CDR3: CSVDSGTGIGTQYF. The CDR3 DNA reads as TGCAGCGTTGATAGCGGGACAGGGATTGGTACGCAGTATTTT.

This clonotype was recorded a few times. This rearrangement joins TRBV5-1 to TRBJ1-1; D unresolved. V shed 4 bases and J shed 6 bases, with 19 bases lying between them. The CDR3 consists of 15 residues. The germline gives CDR1 SGHRS, CDR2 YFSETQ. DNA for the CDR3: TGCGCCAGCAGCCACCCAGACCGTAAATACTCTGAAGCTTTCTTT. As protein: CASSHPDRKYSEAFF.

V is TRBV2 and J is TRBJ2-5, with a weak D call TRBD1 (6 bases). The CDR3 has 13 residues. CDR1 SNHLY and CDR2 FYNNEI come from the germline V gene. The V and J ends lost 9 bases and 5 bases respectively, with 16 bases between them. The CDR3 bases are TGTGCCAGTAGGCGGACAGAGAGCGAGACCCAGTACTTC. This translates into CASRRTESETQYF.

The chain employs TRBV12-3 or TRBV12-4 and TRBJ2-4, with D tentatively TRBD2 (6 bases). The CDR3 totals 14 residues. V was pared by 3 bases and J by 6 bases, with 12 bases between. The CDR3 nucleotides are TGTGCCAGCAGTTTTTTTGGAGGGTCAAACATTCAGTACTTC. It encodes CASSFFGGSNIQYF.

The chain recombines TRBV27 with TRBJ2-5, with no clear D. Germline CDR1 MNHEY, CDR2 SMNVEV (reference sequence). Trimming stripped 1 base from V and 2 bases from J, with 11 bases between. This CDR3 has 15 amino acids. The DNA of the CDR3 is TGTGCCAGCAGTTTATGGGGTCAGAAACAAGAGACCCAGTACTTC. This gives the protein CASSLWGQKQETQYF.

This clonotype was counted only a few times. The V call is TRBV6-1, the J call TRBJ1-4, with a possible D match to TRBD1 (6 bases). V gave up 4 bases and J gave up 8 bases, with 14 bases separating them. This CDR3 comprises 14 residues. The V gene's germline CDR1 is MNHNS and CDR2 SASEGT. The CDR3, as DNA: TGTGCCAGCAGTGTTGACGGCCAGGGGGAAAAACTGTTTTTT. Protein sequence: CASSVDGQGEKLFF.

The rearrangement uses TRBV5-1 and TRBJ2-3; 7 bases align to TRBD2. J was trimmed by 1 base and V by 0 bases; bases with no gene match: 5. Germline lookup yields CDR1 SGHRS and CDR2 YFSETQ. This CDR3 region has 16 residues. In DNA form, the CDR3 reads TGCGCCAGCAGCTTGGATGGGGAGGGCGGCACAGATACGCAGTATTTT. It yields the protein CASSLDGEGGTDTQYF.

CDR3: CASSGLANTGELFF. The DNA for the CDR3 is TGTGCCAGCTCAGGACTGGCGAACACCGGGGAGCTGTTTTTT. V usage is TRBV18 and J usage is TRBJ2-2; D is possibly TRBD2 (5 bases). The V and J ends lost 5 bases and 0 bases respectively, with 7 bases between them. Per germline, CDR1 KGHSH and CDR2 LQKENI. This CDR3 has 14 amino acids.

J is TRBJ1-2 and V is TRBV20-1, with D unclear. V gave up 1 base and J gave up 7 bases, with 13 bases separating them. Looked up from germline, CDR1 is DFQATT and CDR2 is SNEGSKA (reference sequence). The CDR3 contains 13 residues. CDR3 coding DNA: TGCAGTGCTAGAGGGCGGGAGCCCGGTGGCTACACCTTC. Its translation: CSARGREPGGYTF.

The chain is built from TRBV20-1 and TRBJ2-4; 10 bases fit TRBD2. V lost 5 bases, J lost 9 bases, and 10 bases stayed unmatched. The CDR3 has 14 amino acids. CDR1 and CDR2 from the germline V gene are DFQATT and SNEGSKA (reference sequence). CDR3 bases: TGCAGTGCTGCTCTAGCGGGAGTAGTAGGCATTCAGTACTTC. This encodes CSAALAGVVGIQYF.

This clonotype was recorded a few times. The chain employs TRBV29-1 and TRBJ2-7; 8 bases fit TRBD2. CDR3 size: 13 residues. Germline V gives CDR1 SQVTM, CDR2 ANQGSEA. With 4 bases clipped from V and 0 bases from J, the junction kept 2 bases outside the gene matches. The CDR3 region has the DNA TGCAGCGTTGTTAGCGGGACCTCCTACGAGCAGTACTTC. Protein product: CSVVSGTSYEQYF.

The sample holds many counts of this clonotype. The DNA of the CDR3 is TGTGCCAGCAGCTTAGACTACCGGGAGACCCAGTACTTC. As protein: CASSLDYRETQYF. The chain carries TRBV7-2 and TRBJ2-5; D uncertain. CDR1 and CDR2 from the germline V gene are SGHTA and FQGNSA. The CDR3 contains 13 residues. V was shortened by 1 base and J by 5 bases, with 8 bases between the two germline ends.

The sample holds a few counts of this clonotype. The genes are TRBV10-2 and TRBJ2-7; 12 bases align to TRBD1. V shed 6 bases, J shed 4 bases, and the junction held 7 bases outside the gene matches. Germline V gene sequence: CDR1 WSHSY, CDR2 SAAADI. The CDR3 extends over 15 amino acids. The CDR3 nucleotides are TGCGCCAGCAGAGAGGGACAGGGGGCCGGATACGAGCAGTACTTC. Amino acids: CASREGQGAGYEQYF.

The V call is TRBV4-3, the J call TRBJ2-3; perhaps TRBD2 as D (5 bases). Trimming removed 6 bases from V and 6 bases from J, with 13 bases in between. CDR1 is LGHNA, CDR2 YSLEER, per germline. The CDR3 has 13 amino acids. CDR3 nucleotide sequence: TGCGCCAGCAGTTCGGACTTTGCCGATACGCAGTATTTT. Translated, it gives CASSSDFADTQYF.

At least ten counts were recorded for this clonotype. Mismatch with germline at one junction end may stem from a read error. This sequence joins TRBV29-1 and TRBJ2-1; D unresolved. Per the germline V gene, CDR1 is SQVTM and CDR2 is ANQGSEA. This CDR3 contains 9 residues. For the CDR3, the DNA is TGCAGCGTTGAAGGTTCCCAGATCTTC. It encodes CSVEGSQIF.

This clonotype was counted a few times. The chain recombines TRBV12-3 or TRBV12-4 with TRBJ2-7; TRBD1 might be the D (5 bases). Trimming cost V 6 bases and J 2 bases, with 11 bases left between them. This CDR3 is 13 amino acids long. CDR3 sequence reads: CASSPTVPYEQYF. CDR3 coding DNA: TGTGCCAGCAGCCCGACAGTACCCTACGAGCAGTACTTC.

This chain joins TRBV19 and TRBJ2-7; 11 bases map to TRBD2. The V segment lost 4 bases and the J segment 0 bases; nucleotides outside the gene matches: 2. There are 15 residues in the CDR3. Germline CDR1 reads LNHDA; CDR2 reads SQIVND (reference sequence). The CDR3 bases are TGTGCCAGTAGTACGGGACTAGCGGTCTCCTACGAGCAGTACTTC. Protein product: CASSTGLAVSYEQYF. The complete variable domain, with remaining parts taken from reference TRBV19 and TRBJ2-7, reads DGGITQSPKYLFRKEGQNVTLSCEQNLNHDAMYWYRQDPGQGLRLIYYSQIVNDFQKGDIAEGYSVSREKKESFPLTVTSAQKNPTAFYLCASSTGLAVSYEQYFGPGTRLTVT.

The chain is built from TRBV18 and TRBJ1-4, with unresolved D. V gave up 3 bases and J gave up 4 bases, with 12 bases separating them. Germline assignment: CDR1 KGHSH and CDR2 LQKENI. This CDR3 contains 15 residues. CDR3 DNA sequence: TGTGCCAGCTCACCGCCCGGACGGAATAATGAAAAACTGTTTTTT. The encoded protein is CASSPPGRNNEKLFF.

This clonotype has at least ten counts. The rearrangement uses TRBV5-6 and TRBJ1-1, with 7 bases identical to TRBD1. Trimming cost V 4 bases and J 4 bases; bases outside gene matches: 4. Germline V lookup: CDR1 SGHDT, CDR2 YYEEEE. The CDR3 consists of 13 residues. The CDR3 region is CASSQGVSTEAFF. CDR3 sequence (DNA): TGTGCCAGCAGCCAGGGGGTATCCACTGAAGCTTTCTTT.

This clonotype was recorded a few times. The chain links TRBV20-1 to TRBJ2-7; 9 bases map to TRBD2. Per the germline V gene, CDR1 is DFQATT and CDR2 is SNEGSKA (reference sequence). Losses at the gene ends were 5 bases for V and 0 bases for J; bases not matched to a gene: 11. CDR3 length: 16 residues. CDR3 amino acids: CSAPSFYSGSSYEQYF. In DNA, the CDR3 is TGCAGTGCTCCCTCCTTCTATAGCGGGAGCTCCTACGAGCAGTACTTC.

This clonotype was seen only a few times. CDR3 sequence (DNA): TGTGCCACCAGCAGAGCGCCCGGGCTAGGGGCCCAGTACTTC. Its protein is CATSRAPGLGAQYF. The chain carries TRBV15 and TRBJ2-5; D is perhaps TRBD1 (5 bases). V was pared by 1 base and J by 9 bases, with 15 bases between. Germline values: CDR1 LNHNV, CDR2 YYDKDF (reference sequence). There are 14 residues in the CDR3.

The chain uses TRBV20-1 and TRBJ2-7, with TRBD1 identical over 7 bases. The length of the CDR3 is 13 residues. Trimming cost V 4 bases and J 3 bases; bases outside gene matches: 6. Per the germline V gene, CDR1 is DFQATT and CDR2 is SNEGSKA (reference sequence). In DNA, the CDR3 is TGCAGTGCTAAACGGGACAGCCTCTACGAGCAGTACTTC. It is translated as CSAKRDSLYEQYF.

V and J are TRBV9 and TRBJ2-1; tentative D call: TRBD2 (6 bases). The CDR3 runs 15 residues. V was cut by 0 bases and J by 3 bases, with 10 bases left in between. CDR1 is SGDLS, CDR2 YYNGEE, per germline. CDR3 loop: CASSVVIGGYNEQFF. The CDR3 coding sequence is TGTGCCAGCAGCGTAGTCATCGGGGGCTACAATGAGCAGTTCTTC.